This TCR beta chain was captured by sequencing in a study of blood T cell repertoires in COVID-19. As for the study in general: Sample material is recorded as cDNA or gDNA derived from T cells, B-cell-depleted T cells, or PBMCs.

TCRdb's table, derived via immunoSEQ multiplex PCR, lists solely in-frame clones and lacks some. Here the sample spans hundreds of thousands of clones, roughly 88% being singletons. Germline V gene data show CDR1 as SGHKS and CDR2 as YYEKEE (reference sequence). Trimming took off 8 bases at V and 4 bases at J, with 19 bases between the two ends. CDR3 length: 15 amino acids. The specimen sequenced was peripheral blood. V and J are TRBV5-5 and TRBJ1-5; maybe TRBD1 (6 bases). The receptor was derived from a woman under 40 who had recovered from COVID-19. Here the CDR3 DNA reads TGTGCCAGTAGTCCAGGGGCCGCGCTAAATCAGCCCCAGCATTTT. This gives the protein CASSPGAALNQPQHF. The full variable domain, with the rest looked up from reference TRBV5-5 and TRBJ1-5, is DAGVTQSPTHLIKTRGQQVTLRCSPISGHKSVSWYQQVLGQGPQFIFQYYEKEERGRGNFPDRFSARQFPNYSSELNVNALLLGDSALYLCASSPGAALNQPQHFGDGTRLSIL.